Shown below are 12 T cell receptor beta chains from a single sample sequenced in a study of blood T cells in healthy people across ages. The second PCR ran about 6 to 12 cycles with a sample-barcoded 5' primer and J-beta primers. TCRdb re-analysed the 5' RACE reads in MiXCR, keeping a single row per CDR3 protein. The profile shows 1.5 million to 2 million distinct CDR3 sequences, roughly 32% of them singletons. Sample: blood. The receptors come from a woman aged 25 to 39 in good health.

The rearrangement links TRBV20-1 to TRBJ1-3, with D unresolved. Trimming removed 2 bases from V and 1 base from J, with 6 bases in between. This CDR3 is 13 amino acids long. The germline V gene has CDR1 DFQATT and CDR2 SNEGSKA (reference sequence). CDR3 sequence reads: CSARRGSGNTIYF. In nucleotides, the CDR3 is TGCAGTGCTAGAAGAGGGTCTGGAAACACCATATATTTT.

The V and J genes are TRBV28 and TRBJ2-1; tentative D call: TRBD2 (5 bases). The germline V gene encodes CDR1 MDHEN and CDR2 SYDVKM. Trimming stripped 3 bases from V and 7 bases from J, with 13 bases between. The CDR3 is 14 residues long. The CDR3 nucleotides are TGTGCCAGCAGTTTCCCGGGATTTGGGAATGAGCAGTTCTTC. Translating gives CASSFPGFGNEQFF.

This clonotype was seen a few times. The chain has TRBV6-1 and TRBJ2-7; D possibly corresponds to TRBD1 (6 bases). The germline CDR1 and CDR2 sequences are MNHNS and SASEGT. Trimming took 4 bases from V and 6 from J, leaving 13 bases between them. CDR3 length: 13 residues. CDR3 sequence reads: CASSGATGSEQYF. CDR3 nucleotides: TGTGCCAGCAGTGGAGCAACAGGGAGCGAGCAGTACTTC.

This clonotype has a handful of counts. The chain has TRBV3-1 and TRBJ1-2, with D hard to call. V shed 2 bases and J shed 3 bases, with 7 bases lying between them. This CDR3 has 13 amino acids. The V gene's germline CDR1 is LGHDT and CDR2 YNNKEL (reference sequence). CDR3 in DNA: TGTGCCAGCAGCCAAACAGCGGACTATGGCTACACCTTC. This translates into CASSQTADYGYTF.

The V call is TRBV7-9, the J call TRBJ2-7, with D possibly being TRBD1 or TRBD2 (5 bases each). The last part of the DNA fits TRBJ2-5 better; the J call may be wrong. The germline V gene encodes CDR1 SEHNR and CDR2 FQNEAQ (reference sequence). The CDR3 runs 16 residues. CDR3 region: CASSKEGTLTAQTQYF. The CDR3 DNA sequence: TGTGCCAGCAGCAAAGAAGGGACCCTGACCGCGCAGACCCAGTACTTC.

The chain is built from TRBV6-1 and TRBJ1-2; possible D gene TRBD1, 5 bases. There are 12 residues in the CDR3. Germline lookup yields CDR1 MNHNS and CDR2 SASEGT. Trimming removed 10 bases at V and 0 bases at J, with 9 bases between. In nucleotides, the CDR3 is TGTGCCATAGAGGGGTCTAACTATGGCTACACCTTC. Its protein product is CAIEGSNYGYTF.

This clonotype came up many times. This chain uses TRBV20-1 with TRBJ1-2, with 8 bases matching TRBD1. The J segment lost 2 bases and the V segment lost 3 bases, leaving 2 bases of the junction unmatched. The CDR3 length is 13 residues. CDR1 and CDR2 from the germline V gene are DFQATT and SNEGSKA (reference sequence). Here the CDR3 reads CSARDRENYGYTF. Written as DNA, the CDR3 is TGCAGTGCTAGGGACAGGGAGAACTATGGCTACACCTTC.

This chain connects TRBV9 to TRBJ1-2; perhaps TRBD1 as D (5 bases). This CDR3 region has 15 residues. Looked up from germline, CDR1 is SGDLS and CDR2 is YYNGEE. Trimming removed 6 bases at V and 8 bases at J, with 23 bases between. CDR3 sequence: CASTSMTGTWGGYTF. In DNA form, the CDR3 reads TGTGCCAGCACCTCCATGACCGGGACTTGGGGAGGCTACACCTTC.

This clonotype was seen a single time. The genes are TRBV6-2 or TRBV6-3 and TRBJ1-1; TRBD1 might be the D (6 bases). V lost 5 bases and J lost 7, with 14 bases in between. The CDR3 loop spans 13 amino acids. Germline V gives CDR1 MNHEY, CDR2 SVGEGT. CDR3 nucleotide sequence: TGTGCCAGCAGTAAACGGGGGCAGGGTGAAGCTTTCTTT. It codes for CASSKRGQGEAFF.

The V and J genes are TRBV5-1 and TRBJ2-3; 11 bases map to TRBD2. V lost 8 bases and J lost 6; bases outside the gene matches: 8. There are 14 residues in the CDR3. Per germline, CDR1 SGHRS and CDR2 YFSETQ. The CDR3 sequence: CASFSGGAADTQYF. In nucleotides, the CDR3 is TGCGCCAGTTTTAGCGGGGGGGCCGCGGATACGCAGTATTTT.

This clonotype was seen a handful of times. The chain employs TRBV6-6 and TRBJ2-7; 7 bases align to TRBD1. From germline, CDR1 is MNHNY and CDR2 SVGAGI (reference sequence). Trimming removed 7 bases from V and 0 bases from J; junction bases left unmatched: 9. This CDR3 is built from 15 residues. The chain's CDR3 is CASTPDRIHSYEQYF. As DNA, the CDR3 is TGTGCCAGCACCCCGGACAGGATCCACTCCTACGAGCAGTACTTC.

This clonotype occurred a few times. The chain employs TRBV4-1 and TRBJ2-3; 7 bases align to TRBD1. From germline, CDR1 is MGHRA and CDR2 YSYEKL. The CDR3 is 18 residues long. Losses at the gene ends were 3 bases for V and 5 bases for J; bases not matched to a gene: 17. The CDR3 DNA follows: TGCGCCAGCAGCCAGCAAGCCGGCCCAGGGGGTAATGGAGATACGCAGTATTTT. Its protein is CASSQQAGPGGNGDTQYF.